Following are 8 T cell receptor beta chains from one sample sequenced in a study of Graves' ophthalmopathy and Graves' hyperthyroidism. Investigators amplified TCR beta CDR3 regions from RNA transcripts. An initial RT-PCR round employing HTBI primers preceded a second-round multiplex PCR. TCRdb fed the multiplex PCR reads into MiXCR, producing one record per CDR3 protein. The sample shows about 740,000 distinct CDR3 sequences, 35% to 50% of them seen only once. The specimen was peripheral blood. The receptor source for this set is an adult man with Graves' ophthalmopathy.

On this clonotype: The junction does not match germline at one end; this may be a read error. This chain links TRBV12-3 or TRBV12-4 with TRBJ1-2; D is undetermined. The CDR3 extends over 14 amino acids. CDR3 region: CASSFKGFVDGYAF. The CDR3 DNA sequence: TGTGCCAGCAGTTTTAAGGGCTTCGTGGATGGCTACGCCTTC.

The chain is built from TRBV11-1 and TRBJ1-2; TRBD1 agrees at 11 bases. The V gene end was trimmed by 5 bases and the J gene end by 7 bases; junction bases not matched to a gene: 12. There are 16 residues in the CDR3. The germline V gene has CDR1 SGHAT and CDR2 FQDESV (reference sequence). CDR3 sequence: CASSTNPGTGGPGYTF. Written as DNA, the CDR3 is TGTGCCAGCAGCACAAATCCCGGGACAGGGGGTCCTGGCTACACCTTC.

The chain combines TRBV7-2 with TRBJ2-7; TRBD1 or TRBD2 may be the D gene (5 bases each). Germline V gives CDR1 SGHTA, CDR2 FQGNSA. This CDR3 region has 13 residues. The CDR3 DNA reads TGTGCTAGAGTACAAGGGGAGTGGTACGAGCAGTACTTC. This gives the protein CARVQGEWYEQYF.

The chain couples TRBV2 to TRBJ2-7; the D gene is possibly TRBD2 (6 bases). CDR3 length equals 16 residues. Germline values: CDR1 SNHLY, CDR2 FYNNEI. V was shortened by 5 bases and J by 0 bases, with 17 bases between the two germline ends. CDR3 nucleotide sequence: TGTGCCAGCAGTTTTCCTCCCCGGGAGTTCTCCTACGAGCAGTACTTC. Translating gives CASSFPPREFSYEQYF.

This clonotype was counted at least ten times. The rearrangement links TRBV2 to TRBJ2-5; D possibly corresponds to TRBD2 (5 bases). V was shortened by 1 base and J by 7 bases, with 19 bases between the two germline ends. The CDR3 consists of 16 residues. CDR1 is SNHLY, CDR2 FYNNEI, per germline. The CDR3 nucleotides are TGTGCCAGCAGTGAAGATATCGGACTGACCCGAGGGACCCAGTACTTC. Its protein is CASSEDIGLTRGTQYF. Full variable domain (missing parts from reference TRBV2 and TRBJ2-5): EPEVTQTPSHQVTQMGQEVILRCVPISNHLYFYWYRQILGQKVEFLVSFYNNEISEKSEIFDDQFSVERPDGSNFTLKIRSTKLEDSAMYFCASSEDIGLTRGTQYFGPGTRLLVL.

Comments on this clonotype: The CDR3 end shows no conserved phenylalanine or tryptophan, and so a read error is likely. V usage is TRBV7-2 and J usage is TRBJ1-2; D not resolved. The V gene lost 1 base and the J gene lost 4 bases, with 10 bases spanning the gap. CDR1 SGHTA and CDR2 FQGNSA come from the germline V gene. CDR3 length: 14 amino acids. The CDR3 DNA follows: TGTGCCAGCAGCTTAGTTGTCGCCCTCTATGGCTACACCTCC. Its protein is CASSLVVALYGYTS.

The chain carries TRBV4-2 and TRBJ2-7; D is possibly TRBD2 (5 bases). This CDR3 has 13 residues. Germline lookup yields CDR1 LGHNA and CDR2 YNFKEQ. V was clipped by 4 bases and J by 6 bases, with 13 bases between them. CDR3 in amino acids: CASSPRAGSEQYF. The CDR3 nucleotides read TGTGCCAGCAGCCCGCGTGCGGGCAGCGAGCAGTACTTC.

The V call is TRBV10-3, the J call TRBJ2-7; no clear D. This CDR3 has 15 residues. With 10 bases removed from V and 2 bases from J, the gap between germline ends came to 21 bases. Looked up from germline, CDR1 is ENHRY and CDR2 is SYGVKD. CDR3 residues: CASSLDGKFPYEQYF. DNA for the CDR3: TGTGCCAGCTCACTCGACGGTAAGTTTCCCTACGAGCAGTACTTC.